The clone carrying this T cell receptor beta chain showed up just a few times. Its antigen remains unidentified. These data originate in a study of beta chain features in type 1 diabetes. Study outcomes and limitations: Type 1 diabetes patients had TCRB CDR3s that were shorter (moderately but significantly so) in all four CD4+ subsets.

Expressed TCRB transcripts got sequenced, as all isolated RNA was reverse transcribed. Generated by immunoSEQ multiplex PCR, the TCRdb table keeps only in-frame clones and is missing some. Of 350,000 to 450,000 clones listed, 10% to 15% are singletons. Trimming took 6 bases from V and 6 from J, leaving 21 bases between them. The CDR3 spans 14 residues. Germline CDR1 SQVTM, CDR2 ANQGSEA. Input material: naive CD4+ T cells from blood. The origin of this receptor is a woman younger than 35 with type 1 diabetes. The genes are TRBV29-1 and TRBJ2-7; D may be TRBD1 (5 bases). CDR3 in DNA: TGCAGCGTCCAGGGCGGCCCCCGTGGTGGCGAGCAGTACTTC. Translation: CSVQGGPRGGEQYF.